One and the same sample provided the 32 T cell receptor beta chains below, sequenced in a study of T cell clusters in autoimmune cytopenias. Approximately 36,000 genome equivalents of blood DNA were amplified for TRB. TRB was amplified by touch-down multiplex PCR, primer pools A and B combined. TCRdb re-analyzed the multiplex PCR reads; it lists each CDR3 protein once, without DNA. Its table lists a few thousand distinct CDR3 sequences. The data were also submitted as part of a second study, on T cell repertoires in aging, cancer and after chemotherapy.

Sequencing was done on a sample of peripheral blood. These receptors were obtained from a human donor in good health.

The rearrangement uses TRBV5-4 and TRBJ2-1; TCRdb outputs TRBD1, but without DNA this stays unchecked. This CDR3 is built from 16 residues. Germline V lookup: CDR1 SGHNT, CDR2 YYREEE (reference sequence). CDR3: CASSFFSAGELNEQFF.

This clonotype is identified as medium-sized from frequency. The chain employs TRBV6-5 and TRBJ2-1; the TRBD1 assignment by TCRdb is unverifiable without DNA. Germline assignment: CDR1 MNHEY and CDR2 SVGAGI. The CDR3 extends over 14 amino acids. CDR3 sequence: CASSQDRGRDEQFF.

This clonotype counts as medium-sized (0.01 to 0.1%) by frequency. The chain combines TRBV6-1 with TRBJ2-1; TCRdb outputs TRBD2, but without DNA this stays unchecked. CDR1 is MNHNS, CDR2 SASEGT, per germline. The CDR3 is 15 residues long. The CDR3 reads CASSNLAGRSNEQFF.

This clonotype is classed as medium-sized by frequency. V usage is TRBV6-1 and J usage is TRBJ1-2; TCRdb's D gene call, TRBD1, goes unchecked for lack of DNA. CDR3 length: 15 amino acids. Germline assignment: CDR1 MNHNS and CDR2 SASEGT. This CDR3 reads CASSGRTVFYYGYTF.

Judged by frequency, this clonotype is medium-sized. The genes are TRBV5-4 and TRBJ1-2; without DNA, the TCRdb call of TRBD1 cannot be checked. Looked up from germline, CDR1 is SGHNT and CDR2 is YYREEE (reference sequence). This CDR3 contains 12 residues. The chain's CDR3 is CASSLPQISYTF.

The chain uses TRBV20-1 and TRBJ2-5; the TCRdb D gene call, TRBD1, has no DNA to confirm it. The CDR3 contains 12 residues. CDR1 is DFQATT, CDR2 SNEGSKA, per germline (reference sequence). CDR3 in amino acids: CSARRGWETQYF.

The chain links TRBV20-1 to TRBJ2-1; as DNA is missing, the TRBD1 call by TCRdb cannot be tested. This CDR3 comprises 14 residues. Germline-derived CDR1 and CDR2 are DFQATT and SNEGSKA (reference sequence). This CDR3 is CSARRAGRDNEQFF.

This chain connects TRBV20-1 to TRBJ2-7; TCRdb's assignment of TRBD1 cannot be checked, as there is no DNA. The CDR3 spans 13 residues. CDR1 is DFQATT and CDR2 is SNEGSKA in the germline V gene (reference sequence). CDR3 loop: CSASGRRGDEQYF.

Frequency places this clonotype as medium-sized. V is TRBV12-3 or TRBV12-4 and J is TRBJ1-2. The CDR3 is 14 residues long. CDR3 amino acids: CASSLTGTGYGYTF.

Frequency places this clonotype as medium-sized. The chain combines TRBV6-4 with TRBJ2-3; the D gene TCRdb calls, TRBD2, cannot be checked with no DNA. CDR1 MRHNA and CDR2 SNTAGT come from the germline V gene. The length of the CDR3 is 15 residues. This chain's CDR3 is CASSDSGGATDTQYF.

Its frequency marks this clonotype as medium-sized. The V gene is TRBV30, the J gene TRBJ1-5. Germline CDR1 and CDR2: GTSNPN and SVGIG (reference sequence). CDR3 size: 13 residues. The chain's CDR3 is CAWSVQQRQPQHF.

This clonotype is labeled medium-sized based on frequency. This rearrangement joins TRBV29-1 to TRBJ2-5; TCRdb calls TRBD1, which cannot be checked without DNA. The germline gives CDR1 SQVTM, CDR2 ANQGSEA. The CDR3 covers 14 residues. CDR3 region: CSVLRDRGPETQYF. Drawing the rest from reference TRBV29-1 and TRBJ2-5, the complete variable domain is SAVISQKPSRDICQRGTSLTIQCQVDSQVTMMFWYRQQPGQSLTLIATANQGSEATYESGFVIDKFPISRPNLTFSTLTVSNMSPEDSSIYLCSVLRDRGPETQYFGPGTRLLVL.

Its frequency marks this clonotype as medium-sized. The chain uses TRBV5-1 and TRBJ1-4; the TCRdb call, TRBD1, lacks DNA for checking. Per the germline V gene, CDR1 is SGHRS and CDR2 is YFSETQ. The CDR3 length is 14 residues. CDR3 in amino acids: CASRRDRGHEKLFF.

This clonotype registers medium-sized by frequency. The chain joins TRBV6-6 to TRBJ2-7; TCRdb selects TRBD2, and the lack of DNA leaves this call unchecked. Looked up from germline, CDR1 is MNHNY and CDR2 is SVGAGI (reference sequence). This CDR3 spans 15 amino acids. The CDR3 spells CALSKTGAGAGEQYF.

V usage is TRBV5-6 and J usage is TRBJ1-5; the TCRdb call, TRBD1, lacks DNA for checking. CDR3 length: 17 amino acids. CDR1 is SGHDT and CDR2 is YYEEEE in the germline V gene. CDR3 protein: CASSFPDRPFGNQPQHF.

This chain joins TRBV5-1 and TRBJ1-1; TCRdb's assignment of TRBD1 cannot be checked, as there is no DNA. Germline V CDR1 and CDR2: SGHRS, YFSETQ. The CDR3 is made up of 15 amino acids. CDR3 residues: CASSFIAGGNTEAFF.

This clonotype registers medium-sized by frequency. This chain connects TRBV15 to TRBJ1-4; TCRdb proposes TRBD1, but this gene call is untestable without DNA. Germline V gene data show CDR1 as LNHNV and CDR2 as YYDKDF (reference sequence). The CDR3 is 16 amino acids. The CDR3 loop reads CATSRDLQGTNEKLFF.

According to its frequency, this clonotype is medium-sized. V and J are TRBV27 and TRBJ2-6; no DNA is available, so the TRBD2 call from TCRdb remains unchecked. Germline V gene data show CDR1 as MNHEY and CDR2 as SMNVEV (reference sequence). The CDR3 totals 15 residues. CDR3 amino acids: CASSFEGSGANVLTF.

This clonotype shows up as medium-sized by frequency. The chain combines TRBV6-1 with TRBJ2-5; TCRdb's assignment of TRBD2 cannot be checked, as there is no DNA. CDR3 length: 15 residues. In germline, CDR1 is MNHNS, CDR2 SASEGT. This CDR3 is CASSELAGGQETQYF.

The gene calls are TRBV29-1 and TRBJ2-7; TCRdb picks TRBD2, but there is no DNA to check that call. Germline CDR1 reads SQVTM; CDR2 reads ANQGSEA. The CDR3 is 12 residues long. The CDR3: CSPGLADYEQYF.

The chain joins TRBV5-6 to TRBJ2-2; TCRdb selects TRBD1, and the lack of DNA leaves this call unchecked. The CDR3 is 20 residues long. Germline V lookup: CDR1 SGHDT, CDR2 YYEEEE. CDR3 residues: CASSSNSFFGTGVYTGELFF.

CDR3 region: CASSWTPEGNTEAFF. The chain is built from TRBV28 and TRBJ1-1. There are 15 residues in the CDR3. Germline CDR1 and CDR2: MDHEN and SYDVKM.

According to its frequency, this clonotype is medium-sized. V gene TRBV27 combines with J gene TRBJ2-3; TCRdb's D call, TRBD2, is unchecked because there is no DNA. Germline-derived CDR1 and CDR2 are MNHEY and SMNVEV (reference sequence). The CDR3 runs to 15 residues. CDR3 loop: CASSLSTSVIDTQYF.

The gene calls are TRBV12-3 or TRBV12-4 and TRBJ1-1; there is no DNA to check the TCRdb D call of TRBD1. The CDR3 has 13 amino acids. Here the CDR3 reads CASSWGGNTEAFF.

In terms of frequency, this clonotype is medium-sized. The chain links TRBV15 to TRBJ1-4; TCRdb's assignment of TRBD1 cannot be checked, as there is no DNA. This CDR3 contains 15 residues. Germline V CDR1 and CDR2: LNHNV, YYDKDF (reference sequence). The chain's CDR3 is CATSRDGQGYEKLFF.

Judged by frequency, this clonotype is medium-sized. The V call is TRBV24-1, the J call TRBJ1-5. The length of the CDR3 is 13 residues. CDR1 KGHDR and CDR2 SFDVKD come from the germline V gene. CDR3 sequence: CATSESFDQPQHF.

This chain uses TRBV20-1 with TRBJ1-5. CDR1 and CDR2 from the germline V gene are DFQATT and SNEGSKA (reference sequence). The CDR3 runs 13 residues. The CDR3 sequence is CSARRGSSQPQHF.

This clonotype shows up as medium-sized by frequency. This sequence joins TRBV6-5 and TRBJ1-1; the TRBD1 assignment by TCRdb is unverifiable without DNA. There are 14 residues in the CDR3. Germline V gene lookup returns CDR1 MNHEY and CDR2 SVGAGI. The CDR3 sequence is CASSYAGGATEAFF.

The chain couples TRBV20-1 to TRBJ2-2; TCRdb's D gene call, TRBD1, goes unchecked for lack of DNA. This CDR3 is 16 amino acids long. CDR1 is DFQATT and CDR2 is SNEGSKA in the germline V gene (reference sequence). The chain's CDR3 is CSARATSLWLTGELFF.

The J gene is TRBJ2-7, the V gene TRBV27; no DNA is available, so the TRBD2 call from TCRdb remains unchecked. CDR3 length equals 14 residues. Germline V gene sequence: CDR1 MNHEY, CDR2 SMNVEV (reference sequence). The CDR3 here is CASSPRGQNNEQYF.

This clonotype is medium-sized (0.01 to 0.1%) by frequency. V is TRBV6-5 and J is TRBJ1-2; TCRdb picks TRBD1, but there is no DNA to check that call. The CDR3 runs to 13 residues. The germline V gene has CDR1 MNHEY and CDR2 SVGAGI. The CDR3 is CASSYSAGFGYTF.

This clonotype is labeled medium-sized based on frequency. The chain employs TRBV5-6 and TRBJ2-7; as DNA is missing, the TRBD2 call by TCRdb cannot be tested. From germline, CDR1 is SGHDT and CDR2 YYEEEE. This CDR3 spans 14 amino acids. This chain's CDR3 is CASSLRAGLYEQYF.